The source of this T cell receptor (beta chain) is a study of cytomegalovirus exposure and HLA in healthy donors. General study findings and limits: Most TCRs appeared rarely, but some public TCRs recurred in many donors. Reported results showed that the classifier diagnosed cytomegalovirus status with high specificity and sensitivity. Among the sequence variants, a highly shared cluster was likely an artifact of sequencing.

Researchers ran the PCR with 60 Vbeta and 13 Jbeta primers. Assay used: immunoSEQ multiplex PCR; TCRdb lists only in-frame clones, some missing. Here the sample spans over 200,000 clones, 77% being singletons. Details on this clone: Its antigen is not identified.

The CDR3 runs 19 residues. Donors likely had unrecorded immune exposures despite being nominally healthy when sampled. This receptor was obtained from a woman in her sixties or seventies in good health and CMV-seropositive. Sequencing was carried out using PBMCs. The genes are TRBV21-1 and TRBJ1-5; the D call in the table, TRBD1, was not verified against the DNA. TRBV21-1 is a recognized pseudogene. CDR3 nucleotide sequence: TGTGCCAGCAGCAAAGAGCCCAGGCAGAGACCCGACCCCAATCAGCCCCAGCATTTT. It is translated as CASSKEPRQRPDPNQPQHF.